The entry below describes one TCR beta chain. Antigen specificity is unknown. The data stem from a study of cytomegalovirus exposure and HLA in healthy donors. Whole-study findings and limits: Analyzed later, most CMV-associated TCR beta chains appeared HLA-restricted.

From germline, CDR1 is SNHLY and CDR2 FYNNEI. The CDR3 runs 16 residues. J was trimmed by 5 bases and V by 11 bases; bases with no gene match: 13. The PCR was carried out with 60 Vbeta primers and 13 Jbeta primers. Assay: immunoSEQ multiplex PCR; the TCRdb copy retains only in-frame clones and omits some. The data show some 170,000 clones, around 80% seen once. The source of this sequence is a woman in her thirties or forties in good health and CMV-seronegative. Material: PBMCs. The chain recombines TRBV2 with TRBJ2-2; TRBD2 aligns across 11 bases. In DNA, the CDR3 is TGTGCCGGGCTAGCGGGAGGTAGTACCGGTACCGGGGAGCTGTTTTTT. Protein sequence: CAGLAGGSTGTGELFF. The variable domain in full, completed from reference TRBV2 and TRBJ2-2, reads EPEVTQTPSHQVTQMGQEVILRCVPISNHLYFYWYRQILGQKVEFLVSFYNNEISEKSEIFDDQFSVERPDGSNFTLKIRSTKLEDSAMYFCAGLAGGSTGTGELFFGEGSRLTVL.